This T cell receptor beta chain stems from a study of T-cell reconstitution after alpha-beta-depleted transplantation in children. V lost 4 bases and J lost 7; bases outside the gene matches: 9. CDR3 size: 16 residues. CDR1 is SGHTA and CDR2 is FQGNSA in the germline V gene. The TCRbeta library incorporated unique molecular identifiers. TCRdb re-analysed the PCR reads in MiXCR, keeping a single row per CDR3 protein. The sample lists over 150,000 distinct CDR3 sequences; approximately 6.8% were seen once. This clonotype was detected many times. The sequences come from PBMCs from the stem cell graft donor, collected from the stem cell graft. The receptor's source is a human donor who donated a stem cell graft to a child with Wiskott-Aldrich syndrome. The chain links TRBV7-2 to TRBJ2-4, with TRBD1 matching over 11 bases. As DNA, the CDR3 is TGTGCCAGCAGCTCCCTGAGGGGGGACAGGGGGAACATTCAGTACTTC. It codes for CASSSLRGDRGNIQYF.